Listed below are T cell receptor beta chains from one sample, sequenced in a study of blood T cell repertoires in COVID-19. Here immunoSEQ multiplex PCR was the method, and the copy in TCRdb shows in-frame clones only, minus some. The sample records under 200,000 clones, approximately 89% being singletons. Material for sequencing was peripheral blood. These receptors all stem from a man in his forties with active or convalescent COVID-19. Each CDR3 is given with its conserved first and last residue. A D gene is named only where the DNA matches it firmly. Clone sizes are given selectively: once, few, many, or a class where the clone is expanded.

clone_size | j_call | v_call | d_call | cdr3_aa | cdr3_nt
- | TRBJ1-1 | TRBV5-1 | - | CASSLEWTNTEAFF | TGCGCCAGCAGCTTGGAGTGGACTAACACTGAAGCTTTCTTT
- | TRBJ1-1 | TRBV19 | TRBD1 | CASSIGETIATGVVTEAFF | TGTGCCAGTAGTATCGGAGAAACTATAGCGACAGGGGTAGTAACTGAAGCTTTCTTT
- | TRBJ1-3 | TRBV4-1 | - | CASSQSGISGGNTIYF | TGCGCCAGCAGCCAATCAGGGATCTCCGGTGGAAACACCATATATTTT
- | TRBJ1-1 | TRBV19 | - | CASSARLGTEAFF | TGTGCCAGTAGTGCCCGACTGGGTACTGAAGCTTTCTTT
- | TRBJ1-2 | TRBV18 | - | CASSPQGHYGYTF | TGTGCCAGCTCACCACAGGGGCACTATGGCTACACCTTC
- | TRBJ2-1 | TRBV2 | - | CASSPDSQAYNEQFF | TGTGCCAGCAGCCCGGACTCCCAGGCCTACAATGAGCAGTTCTTC
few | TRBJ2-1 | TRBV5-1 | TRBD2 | CARSRAGGPGGNEQFF | TGCGCCCGCAGCCGGGCGGGGGGGCCAGGTGGGAATGAGCAGTTCTTC
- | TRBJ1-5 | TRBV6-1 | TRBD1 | CASSDHAQGGQPQHF | TGTGCCAGCAGTGACCACGCCCAGGGGGGTCAGCCCCAGCATTTT
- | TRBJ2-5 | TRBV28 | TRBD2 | CASREGLAGTIQETQYF | TGTGCCAGCCGAGAAGGACTAGCGGGTACCATCCAAGAGACCCAGTACTTC
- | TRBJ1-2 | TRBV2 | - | CASTFGGSGGYTF | TGTGCCAGCACCTTTGGGGGGTCCGGTGGCTACACCTTC
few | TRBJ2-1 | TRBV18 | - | CASSPTGVGAFNEQFF | TGTGCCAGCTCACCTACCGGGGTGGGGGCGTTTAATGAGCAGTTCTTC
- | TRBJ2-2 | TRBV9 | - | CASSLTGSSLHTGELFF | TGTGCCAGCAGCCTAACCGGGTCCAGCCTACACACCGGGGAGCTGTTTTTT
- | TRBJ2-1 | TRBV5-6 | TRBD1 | CASRSGQGAGEQFF | TGTGCCAGCAGGAGTGGACAGGGGGCAGGTGAGCAGTTCTTC
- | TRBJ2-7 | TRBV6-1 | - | CASSGGIRVSYEQYF | TGTGCCAGTTCGGGGGGCATACGGGTCTCCTACGAGCAGTACTTC
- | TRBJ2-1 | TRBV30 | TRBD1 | CAWSADRGLPSSYNEQFF | TGTGCCTGGAGTGCGGACAGGGGGCTTCCTTCCTCCTACAATGAGCAGTTCTTC
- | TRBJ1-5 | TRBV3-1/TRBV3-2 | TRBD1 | CASSQGQLQPQHF | TGTGCCAGCAGCCAGGGACAGTTACAGCCCCAGCATTTT
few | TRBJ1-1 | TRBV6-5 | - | CASSSRNSMNTEAFF | TGTGCCAGCAGTTCCCGGAACAGTATGAACACTGAAGCTTTCTTT
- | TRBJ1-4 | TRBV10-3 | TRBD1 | CAIKGTGGINEKLFF | TGTGCCATCAAAGGGACAGGGGGCATTAATGAAAAACTGTTTTTT
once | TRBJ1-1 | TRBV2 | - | CASGLYRITEAFF | TGTGCCAGCGGGCTTTACAGGATCACTGAAGCTTTCTTT
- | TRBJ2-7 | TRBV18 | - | CASSPWAGRDYEQYF | TGTGCCAGCTCACCATGGGCGGGGCGAGACTACGAGCAGTACTTC
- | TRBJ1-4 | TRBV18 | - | CASSLGTSDEKLFF | TGTGCCAGCTCACTTGGGACATCGGATGAAAAACTGTTTTTT
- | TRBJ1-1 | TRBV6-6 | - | CASSYETATEAFF | TGTGCCAGCAGTTACGAGACAGCCACTGAAGCTTTCTTT
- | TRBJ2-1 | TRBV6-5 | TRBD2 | CASSYSTSGGAREQFF | TGTGCCAGCAGTTACTCGACTAGCGGGGGGGCCAGGGAGCAGTTCTTC
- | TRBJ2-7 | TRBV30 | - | CAWSSYSDRTYEQYF | TGTGCCTGGAGTTCATACTCTGACAGGACCTACGAGCAGTACTTC
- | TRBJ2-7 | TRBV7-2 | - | CASSLAQGDYEQYF | TGTGCCAGCAGCTTAGCACAGGGAGACTACGAGCAGTACTTC
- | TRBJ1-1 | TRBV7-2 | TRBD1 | CASSVDGAGGTMNTEAFF | TGTGCCAGCAGCGTAGACGGTGCAGGGGGGACCATGAACACTGAAGCTTTCTTT
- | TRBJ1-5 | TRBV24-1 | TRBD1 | CATSEGAYQPQHF | TGTGCCACCAGCGAGGGGGCCTATCAGCCCCAGCATTTT
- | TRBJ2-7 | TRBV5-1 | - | CASSSAGSYEQYF | TGCGCCAGCAGCTCTGCGGGGTCCTACGAGCAGTACTTC
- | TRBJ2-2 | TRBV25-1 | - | CASSAQAGELFF | TGTGCCAGCAGCGCCCAGGCCGGGGAGCTGTTTTTT
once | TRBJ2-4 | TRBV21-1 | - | CASSKGTGVAKNIQYF | TGTGCCAGCAGCAAAGGGACAGGAGTAGCCAAAAACATTCAGTACTTC
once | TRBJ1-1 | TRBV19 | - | CASSPRQRNTEAFF | TGTGCCAGTAGTCCCAGACAGCGGAACACTGAAGCTTTCTTT
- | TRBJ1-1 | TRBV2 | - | CASSNRVPGTEAFF | TGTGCCAGCAGTAACAGGGTCCCGGGCACTGAAGCTTTCTTT
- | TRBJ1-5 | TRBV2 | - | CASSEVRDQPQHF | TGTGCCAGCAGTGAAGTCAGGGATCAGCCCCAGCATTTT
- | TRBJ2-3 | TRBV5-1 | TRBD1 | CASSWGQVTDTQYF | TGCGCCAGCTCCTGGGGACAGGTCACAGATACGCAGTATTTT
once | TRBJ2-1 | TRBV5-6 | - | CASSLRRGREQFF | TGTGCCAGCAGCTTGCGGCGGGGGCGGGAGCAGTTCTTC
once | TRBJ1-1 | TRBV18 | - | CASSPSGWQGNTEAFF | TGTGCCAGCTCACCAAGCGGGTGGCAGGGGAACACTGAAGCTTTCTTT
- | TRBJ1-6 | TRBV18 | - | CASSQQGSTNSPLHF | TGTGCCAGCTCACAGCAGGGGTCCACAAATTCACCCCTCCACTTT
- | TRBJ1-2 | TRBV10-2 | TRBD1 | CASSESGDRGYGYTF | TGCGCCAGCAGTGAGTCGGGGGACAGGGGCTATGGCTACACCTTC